This T cell receptor (beta chain) was profiled in a study of T-cell reconstitution after alpha-beta-depleted transplantation in children. This sample's TCRbeta library carried unique molecular identifier barcodes. TCRdb processed the PCR reads anew with MiXCR; each CDR3 protein has one entry. The sample contains 200,000 to 250,000 distinct CDR3 sequences, 8.5% to 10% of which appear only once. This clonotype was detected ten times or more. This clonotype was obtained from a human donor who donated a stem cell graft to a child with acute lymphoblastic leukemia. Specimen: PBMCs from the stem cell graft donor, collected from the stem cell graft.

CDR3 sequence: CASSPSAPSSVFTQYF. The CDR3 coding sequence is TGTGCCAGCAGCCCGTCGGCTCCATCTTCGGTGTTTACGCAGTATTTT. V and J are TRBV7-9 and TRBJ2-3; D is undetermined. Germline V lookup: CDR1 SEHNR, CDR2 FQNEAQ (reference sequence). The V and J ends lost 5 bases and 8 bases respectively, with 23 bases between them. This CDR3 has 16 residues. Drawing the rest from reference TRBV7-9 and TRBJ2-3, the complete variable domain is DTGVSQNPRHKITKRGQNVTFRCDPISEHNRLYWYRQTLGQGPEFLTYFQNEAQLEKSRLLSDRFSAERPKGSFSTLEIQRTEQGDSAMYLCASSPSAPSSVFTQYFGPGTRLTVL.